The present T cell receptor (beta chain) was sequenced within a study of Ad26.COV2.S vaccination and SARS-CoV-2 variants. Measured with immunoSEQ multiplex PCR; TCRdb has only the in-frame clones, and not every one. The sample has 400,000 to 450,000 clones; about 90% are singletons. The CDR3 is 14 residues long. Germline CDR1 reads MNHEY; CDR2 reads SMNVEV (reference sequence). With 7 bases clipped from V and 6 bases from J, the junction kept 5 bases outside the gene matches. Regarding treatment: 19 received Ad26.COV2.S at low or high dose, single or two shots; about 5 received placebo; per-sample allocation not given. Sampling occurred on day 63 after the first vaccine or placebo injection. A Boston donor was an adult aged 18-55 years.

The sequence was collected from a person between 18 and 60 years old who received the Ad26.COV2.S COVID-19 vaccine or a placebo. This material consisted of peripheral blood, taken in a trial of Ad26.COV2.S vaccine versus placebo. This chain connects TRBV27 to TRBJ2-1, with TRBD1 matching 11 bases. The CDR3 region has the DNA TGTGCCAGCATGGGACAGGGGGGGATCAATGAGCAGTTCTTC. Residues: CASMGQGGINEQFF.